This TCR beta chain was observed in a study of cytomegalovirus exposure and HLA in healthy donors. Study-wide findings and caveats: There were some V segments, including TRBV6-2 and TRBV6-3, excluded as indistinguishable. More clonal expansion characterized HLA-associated TCR beta chains than equally common others in a later analysis. In vitro assays verified that a few CMV-associated chains recognized CMV antigens specifically. The study flagged fewer than 200 TCR beta chains as cytomegalovirus-associated.

With respect to this clone: Its antigen is as yet unknown.

This CDR3 is 16 amino acids long. The germline V and J ends were trimmed by 3 bases and 4 bases, with 18 bases remaining between them. Germline loops: CDR1 MGHDK, CDR2 SYGVNS. 60 Vbeta and 13 Jbeta primers were used in PCR. Only in-frame clones appear in the TCRdb table, and some are missing; sequencing was by immunoSEQ multiplex PCR. Counted here are 150,000 or so clones, roughly 77% occurring once; the ten biggest clones make up approximately 10%. This clonotype was sampled from a man aged 18 to 35 in good health and CMV-seropositive. What was sequenced was PBMCs. The chain uses TRBV25-1 and TRBJ1-1; D is possibly TRBD1 (6 bases). The CDR3 sequence: CASSDPREGGGTEAFF. CDR3 coding DNA: TGTGCCAGCAGTGACCCCAGGGAGGGGGGAGGCACTGAAGCTTTCTTT. The full variable domain, in which reference TRBV25-1 and TRBJ1-1 provide the parts outside the CDR3, is EADIYQTPRYLVIGTGKKITLECSQTMGHDKMYWYQQDPGMELHLIHYSYGVNSTEKGDLSSESTVSRIRTEHFPLTLESARPSHTSQYLCASSDPREGGGTEAFFGQGTRLTVV.